Listed below are T cell receptor beta chains from one sample, sequenced in a study of blood T cell repertoires in COVID-19. Repertoires were generated with immunoSEQ multiplex PCR, while TCRdb's copy carries only in-frame clones and drops some. The table has under 200,000 clones, just under 85% seen once. The sample was peripheral blood. These TCRs come from an elderly woman with COVID-19, enrolled during active disease. Both conserved end residues are part of each CDR3. A D gene is named only where the DNA matches it firmly. Only part of the rows carry a size: once, few, many, or a class if the clone is expanded.

CDR3 protein | CDR3 DNA | V gene | clone size | J gene | D gene
CASSLTGGVGEQYF | TGTGCCAGCAGTTTAACCGGGGGGGTCGGCGAGCAGTACTTC | TRBV27 | . | TRBJ2-7 | TRBD2
CASSPTSGIYEQYF | TGTGCCAGCAGCCCGACTAGCGGGATTTACGAGCAGTACTTC | TRBV5-5 | . | TRBJ2-7 | TRBD2
CASGGAGRNIQYF | TGTGCCAGCGGGGGGGCAGGCAGGAACATTCAGTACTTC | TRBV5-6 | once | TRBJ2-4 | .
CASSRGLAGGPYYNEQFF | TGTGCCAGCAGCCGCGGACTAGCGGGAGGCCCTTACTACAATGAGCAGTTCTTC | TRBV11-2 | . | TRBJ2-1 | TRBD2
CAWSVISGSYEQYF | TGTGCCTGGAGTGTGATTAGCGGGAGTTACGAGCAGTACTTC | TRBV30 | . | TRBJ2-7 | TRBD2
CASSSAGTGAGNTIYF | TGTGCCAGCAGTTCCGCCGGGACAGGGGCCGGAAACACCATATATTTT | TRBV27 | . | TRBJ1-3 | TRBD1
CASSPGTGGGGYTF | TGTGCCAGCTCACCAGGGACAGGGGGAGGTGGCTACACCTTC | TRBV18 | . | TRBJ1-2 | TRBD1
CASSSQGRGTEAFF | TGTGCCAGCAGCTCCCAGGGAAGGGGCACTGAAGCTTTCTTT | TRBV11-2 | once | TRBJ1-1 | .
CASSRRWVGAYSTDTQYF | TGTGCCAGCAGCCGTAGATGGGTAGGGGCTTATAGCACAGATACGCAGTATTTT | TRBV7-9 | . | TRBJ2-3 | .
CASSQGTGTYNEQFF | TGTGCCAGCAGCCAGGGGACAGGGACCTACAATGAGCAGTTCTTC | TRBV6-4 | . | TRBJ2-1 | TRBD1
CASRSGGTSGGGIGELFF | TGTGCCAGCCGGAGTGGGGGTACTAGCGGGGGCGGTATCGGGGAGCTGTTTTTT | TRBV2 | . | TRBJ2-2 | TRBD2
CASSRLAGTDTQYF | TGTGCCAGTAGCCGACTAGCGGGCACAGATACGCAGTATTTT | TRBV19 | . | TRBJ2-3 | TRBD2
CASSQEKTAVSNYGYTF | TGTGCCAGCAGCCAAGAAAAGACAGCCGTATCTAACTATGGCTACACCTTC | TRBV14 | . | TRBJ1-2 | .
CASSLGRGQFF | TGCGCCAGCAGCTTGGGGCGGGGGCAGTTCTTC | TRBV5-1 | . | TRBJ2-1 | .
CASSPRGVLAGVPYEQYF | TGTGCCAGCAGCCCCAGAGGGGTACTAGCGGGGGTACCCTACGAGCAGTACTTC | TRBV7-2 | . | TRBJ2-7 | TRBD2
CASSLLQRDNEQFF | TGTGCCAGCAGCTTATTACAGAGAGACAATGAGCAGTTCTTC | TRBV7-9 | . | TRBJ2-1 | .
CASSSPLRVSSYEQYF | TGTGCCAGCAGCTCCCCCCTTAGAGTGTCTAGCTACGAGCAGTACTTC | TRBV21-1 | . | TRBJ2-7 | .
CASSHPRGKRNTEAFF | TGTGCCAGCAGCCATCCCCGAGGGAAGAGGAACACTGAAGCTTTCTTT | TRBV7-2 | . | TRBJ1-1 | .
CASSVNPREQYF | TGTGCCAGCAGCGTTAACCCTAGGGAGCAGTACTTC | TRBV7-9 | . | TRBJ2-7 | .
CASWDRRVRQPQHF | TGTGCCAGTTGGGACAGGAGGGTTCGTCAGCCCCAGCATTTT | TRBV2 | . | TRBJ1-5 | TRBD1
CASSYSSSSGDFIDTQYF | TGTGCCAGCAGTTACTCGTCCTCTAGCGGGGATTTTATAGATACGCAGTATTTT | TRBV6-2/TRBV6-3 | once | TRBJ2-3 | TRBD2
CATSDSRETQYF | TGTGCCACCAGTGATTCTCGAGAGACCCAGTACTTC | TRBV24-1 | . | TRBJ2-5 | .
CASSSAAGNYNEQFF | TGTGCCAGCAGCTCCGCGGCGGGGAACTACAATGAGCAGTTCTTC | TRBV5-5 | . | TRBJ2-1 | .
CASSFNPGSSGNTIYF | TGTGCCAGCAGCTTCAACCCTGGTAGCTCTGGAAACACCATATATTTT | TRBV7-2 | . | TRBJ1-3 | .